The sequence of this T cell receptor beta chain was determined in a study of shared clonotypes between healthy human individuals. As to this clone: What it binds is not known.

The CDR3 runs to 15 residues. Germline V gene sequence: CDR1 LGHNA, CDR2 YSLEER. V was trimmed by 4 bases and J by 0 bases, leaving 10 bases between them. The protocol was immunoSEQ multiplex PCR, while the TCRdb copy is restricted to in-frame clones and leaves out a portion. The table shows about 820,000 clones, with 80% to 95% occurring only once. The naive CD8 fraction comprised CD45RO-negative cells positively selected for CCR7 and excluded terminally differentiated effector memory CD45RA+ cells. Notes on the study in general: Clonotype sharing among donors, it was expected, would be affected by sequencing depth.

V usage is TRBV4-3 and J usage is TRBJ2-1; D gene uncertain. This TCR derives from a young man in good health. Sequenced input: naive CD8+ T cells sorted from blood. The CDR3 here is CASSPSWSSYNEQFF. As DNA, the CDR3 is TGCGCCAGCAGCCCCAGTTGGAGCTCCTACAATGAGCAGTTCTTC.